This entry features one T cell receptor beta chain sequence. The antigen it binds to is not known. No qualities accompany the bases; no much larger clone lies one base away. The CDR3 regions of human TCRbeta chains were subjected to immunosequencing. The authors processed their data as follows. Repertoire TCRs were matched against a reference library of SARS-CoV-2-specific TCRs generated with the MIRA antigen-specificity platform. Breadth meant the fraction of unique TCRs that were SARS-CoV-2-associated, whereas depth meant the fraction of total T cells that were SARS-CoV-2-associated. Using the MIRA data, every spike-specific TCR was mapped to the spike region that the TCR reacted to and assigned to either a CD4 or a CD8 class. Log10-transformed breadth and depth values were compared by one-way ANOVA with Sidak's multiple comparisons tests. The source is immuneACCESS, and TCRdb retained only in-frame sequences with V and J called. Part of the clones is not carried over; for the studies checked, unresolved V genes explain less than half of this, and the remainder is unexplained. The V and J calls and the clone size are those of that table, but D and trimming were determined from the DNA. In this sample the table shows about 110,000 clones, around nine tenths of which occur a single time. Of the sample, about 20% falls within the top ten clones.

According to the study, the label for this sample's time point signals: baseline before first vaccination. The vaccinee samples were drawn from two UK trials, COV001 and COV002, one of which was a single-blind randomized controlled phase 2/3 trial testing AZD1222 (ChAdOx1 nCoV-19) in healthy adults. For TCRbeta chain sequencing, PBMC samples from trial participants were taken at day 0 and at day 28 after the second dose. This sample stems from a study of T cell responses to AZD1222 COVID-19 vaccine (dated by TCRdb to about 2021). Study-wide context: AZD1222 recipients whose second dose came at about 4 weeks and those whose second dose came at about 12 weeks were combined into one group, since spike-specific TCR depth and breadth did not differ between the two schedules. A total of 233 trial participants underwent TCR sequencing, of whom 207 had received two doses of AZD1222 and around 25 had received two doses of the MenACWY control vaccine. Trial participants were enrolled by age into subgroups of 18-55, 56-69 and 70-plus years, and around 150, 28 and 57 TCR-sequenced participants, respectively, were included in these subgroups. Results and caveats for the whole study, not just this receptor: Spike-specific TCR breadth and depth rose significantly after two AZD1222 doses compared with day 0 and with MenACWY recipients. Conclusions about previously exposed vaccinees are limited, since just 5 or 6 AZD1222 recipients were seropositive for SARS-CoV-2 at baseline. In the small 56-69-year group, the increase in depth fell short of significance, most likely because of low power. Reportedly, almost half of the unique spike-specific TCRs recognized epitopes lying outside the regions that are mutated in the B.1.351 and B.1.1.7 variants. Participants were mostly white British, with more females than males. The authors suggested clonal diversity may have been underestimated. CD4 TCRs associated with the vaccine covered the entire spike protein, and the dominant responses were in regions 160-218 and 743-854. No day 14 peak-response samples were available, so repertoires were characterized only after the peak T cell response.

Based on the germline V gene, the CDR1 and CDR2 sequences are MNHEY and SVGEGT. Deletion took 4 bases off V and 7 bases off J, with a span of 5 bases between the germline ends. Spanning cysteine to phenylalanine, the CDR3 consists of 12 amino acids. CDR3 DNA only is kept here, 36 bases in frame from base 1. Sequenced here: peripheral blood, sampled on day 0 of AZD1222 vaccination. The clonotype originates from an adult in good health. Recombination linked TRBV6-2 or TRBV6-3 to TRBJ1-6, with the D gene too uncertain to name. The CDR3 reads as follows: CASSWVNSPLHF. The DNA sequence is TGTGCCAGCAGTTGGGTGAATTCACCCCTCCACTTT.